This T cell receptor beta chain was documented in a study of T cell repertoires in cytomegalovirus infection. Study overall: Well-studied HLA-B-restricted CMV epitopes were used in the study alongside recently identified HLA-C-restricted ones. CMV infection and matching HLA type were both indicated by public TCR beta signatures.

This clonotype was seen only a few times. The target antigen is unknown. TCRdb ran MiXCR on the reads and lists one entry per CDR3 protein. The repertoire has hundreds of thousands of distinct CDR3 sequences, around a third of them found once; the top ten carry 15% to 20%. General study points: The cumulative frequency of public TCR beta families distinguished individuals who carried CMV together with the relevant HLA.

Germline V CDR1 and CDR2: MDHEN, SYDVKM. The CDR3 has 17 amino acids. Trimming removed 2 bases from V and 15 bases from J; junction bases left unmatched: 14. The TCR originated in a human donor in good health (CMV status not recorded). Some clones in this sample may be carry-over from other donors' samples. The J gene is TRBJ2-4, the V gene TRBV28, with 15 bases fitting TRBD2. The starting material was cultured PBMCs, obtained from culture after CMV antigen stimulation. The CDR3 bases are TGTGCCAGCAGTTTAGCCTCCGGGACTAGCGGGAGGAATCTTGGGTACTTC. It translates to CASSLASGTSGRNLGYF.